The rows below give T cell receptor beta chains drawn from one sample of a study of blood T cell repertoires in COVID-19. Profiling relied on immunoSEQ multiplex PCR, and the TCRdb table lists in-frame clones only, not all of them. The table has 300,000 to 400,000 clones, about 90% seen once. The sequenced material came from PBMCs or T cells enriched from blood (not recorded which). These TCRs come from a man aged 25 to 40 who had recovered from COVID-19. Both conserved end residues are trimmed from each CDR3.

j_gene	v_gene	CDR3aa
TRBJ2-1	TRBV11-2	ASSWFGDEQF
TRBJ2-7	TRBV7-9	ASSLAGAPSYEQY
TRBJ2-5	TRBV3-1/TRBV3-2	ASSQGKGGTQY
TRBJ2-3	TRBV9	ASSPRQGGIADTQY
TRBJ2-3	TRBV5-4	ASSGGQGAVGTDTQY
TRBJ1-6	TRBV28	ASSLSGTGSNSPLH
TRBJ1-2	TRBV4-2	ASSQKSAGTSNYGYT
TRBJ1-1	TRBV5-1	ASSLGDRATEWAF
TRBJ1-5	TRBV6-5	ASKLTGVQPQH
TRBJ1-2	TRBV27	ASSSSAGDYAYGYT
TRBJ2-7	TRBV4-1	ASSQTTGGTYEQY
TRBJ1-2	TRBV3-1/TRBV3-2	ASSPRDRGPPNYGYT
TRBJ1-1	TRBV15	ATSRGAGDNTEAF
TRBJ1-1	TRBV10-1	ASSDTKGLAF
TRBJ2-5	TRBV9	ASSPGAGGPQESQY
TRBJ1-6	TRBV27	ASSLRPGKSSYNSPLH
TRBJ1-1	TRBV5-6	ASSLAGGPEAF
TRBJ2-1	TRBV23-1	ASITDPTPTNEQF
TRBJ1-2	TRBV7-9	ASTLPMSGGYT
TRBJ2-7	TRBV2	ASSPNSYEQY
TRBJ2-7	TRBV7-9	ASSFPGGSYEQY